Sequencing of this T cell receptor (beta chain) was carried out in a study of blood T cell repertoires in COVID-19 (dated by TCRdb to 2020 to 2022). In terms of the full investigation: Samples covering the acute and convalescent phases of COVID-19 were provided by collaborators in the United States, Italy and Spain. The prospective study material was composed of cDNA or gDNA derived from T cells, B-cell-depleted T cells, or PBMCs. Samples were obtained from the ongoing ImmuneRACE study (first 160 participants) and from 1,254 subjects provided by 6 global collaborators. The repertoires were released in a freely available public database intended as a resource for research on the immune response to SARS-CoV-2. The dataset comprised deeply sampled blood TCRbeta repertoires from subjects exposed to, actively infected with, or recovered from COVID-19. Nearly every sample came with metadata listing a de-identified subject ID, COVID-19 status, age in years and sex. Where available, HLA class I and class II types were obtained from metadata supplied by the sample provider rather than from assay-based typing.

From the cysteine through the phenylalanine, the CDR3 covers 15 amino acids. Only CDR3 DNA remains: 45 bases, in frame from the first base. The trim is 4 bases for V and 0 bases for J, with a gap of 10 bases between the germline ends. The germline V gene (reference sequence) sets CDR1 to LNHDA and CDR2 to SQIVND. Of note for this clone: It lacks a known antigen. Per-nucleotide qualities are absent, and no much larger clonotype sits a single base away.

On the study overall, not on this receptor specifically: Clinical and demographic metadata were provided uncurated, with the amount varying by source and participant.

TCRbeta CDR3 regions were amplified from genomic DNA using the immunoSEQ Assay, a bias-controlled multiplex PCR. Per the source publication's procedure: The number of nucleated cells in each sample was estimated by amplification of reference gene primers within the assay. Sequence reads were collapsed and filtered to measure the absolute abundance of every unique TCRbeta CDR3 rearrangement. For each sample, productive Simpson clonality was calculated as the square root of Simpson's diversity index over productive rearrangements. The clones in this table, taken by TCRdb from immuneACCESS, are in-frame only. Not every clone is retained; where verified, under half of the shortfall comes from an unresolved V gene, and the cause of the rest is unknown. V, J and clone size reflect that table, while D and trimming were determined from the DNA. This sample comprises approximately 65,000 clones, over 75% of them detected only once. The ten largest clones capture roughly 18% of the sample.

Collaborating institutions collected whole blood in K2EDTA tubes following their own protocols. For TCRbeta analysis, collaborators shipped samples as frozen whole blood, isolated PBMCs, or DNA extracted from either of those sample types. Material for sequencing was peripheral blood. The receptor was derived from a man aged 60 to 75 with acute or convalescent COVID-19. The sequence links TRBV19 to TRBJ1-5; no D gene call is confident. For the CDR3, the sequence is CASSRSGLSNQPQHF. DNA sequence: TGTGCCAGTAGTAGATCAGGACTTAGCAATCAGCCCCAGCATTTT.